Below are 18 T cell receptor beta chains sequenced from a single sample in a study of T cells expressing NK-cell markers. Reanalyzing the 5' RACE reads, TCRdb keeps one entry per CDR3 protein, without DNA. The sample has 250,000 to 300,000 distinct CDR3 sequences; the top ten hold about 0.4%. The material sequenced was blood T cells: a sorted CD56 or NKG2C T cell subset, CD4+ or CD8+ T cells, or bulk PBMC T cells (not recorded which). These receptors were taken from a man between 18 and 29 years old in good health.

The V call is TRBV4-2, the J call TRBJ2-2. Germline V CDR1 and CDR2: LGHNA, YNFKEQ. CDR3 size: 13 residues. This CDR3 reads CASSLNPTGELFF.

The J gene is TRBJ2-7, the V gene TRBV20-1. The CDR3 loop spans 11 amino acids. The germline CDR1 and CDR2 sequences are DFQATT and SNEGSKA (reference sequence). The CDR3 loop reads CSARDYPEQYF.

The chain employs TRBV7-6 and TRBJ2-2; the D call from TCRdb, TRBD2, cannot be confirmed without DNA. Per germline, CDR1 SGHVS and CDR2 FNYEAQ. This CDR3 comprises 16 residues. The CDR3 protein is CASSPGGKVNTGELFF.

The chain carries TRBV30 and TRBJ2-1; TCRdb names TRBD1, which stays unverified in the absence of DNA. Per the germline V gene, CDR1 is GTSNPN and CDR2 is SVGIG (reference sequence). CDR3 length equals 15 residues. Here the CDR3 reads CAWSVPGTGRSEQFF.

This chain uses TRBV29-1 with TRBJ2-3; the TCRdb D gene call, TRBD1, has no DNA to confirm it. Germline lookup yields CDR1 SQVTM and CDR2 ANQGSEA. The CDR3 loop spans 14 amino acids. This chain's CDR3 is CSVEEGGAPDTQYF.

CDR3 region: CASSSMDRANYEQYF. The chain combines TRBV6-2 or TRBV6-3 with TRBJ2-7; TCRdb outputs TRBD1, but without DNA this stays unchecked. From germline, CDR1 is MNHEY and CDR2 SVGEGT. This CDR3 spans 15 amino acids.

The V gene is TRBV5-4, the J gene TRBJ2-1; TCRdb calls TRBD1, which cannot be checked without DNA. This CDR3 spans 15 amino acids. CDR1 SGHNT and CDR2 YYREEE come from the germline V gene (reference sequence). This CDR3 reads CASSYPGQGVNEQFF.

The chain combines TRBV7-9 with TRBJ1-2. CDR1 and CDR2 (germline): SEHNR, FQNEAQ (reference sequence). The CDR3 is 13 residues long. CDR3 protein: CASSLGNIGGYTF.

The CDR3: CASSLEALAGVPTGELFF. The chain uses TRBV7-8 and TRBJ2-2; TCRdb picks TRBD2, but there is no DNA to check that call. This CDR3 has 18 amino acids. The germline CDR1 and CDR2 sequences are SGHVS and FQNEAQ.

J is TRBJ2-7 and V is TRBV7-2. The CDR3 loop spans 15 amino acids. Looked up from germline, CDR1 is SGHTA and CDR2 is FQGNSA. The CDR3 sequence: CASSLMGSGDYEQYF.

The chain employs TRBV5-6 and TRBJ2-3; TCRdb gives TRBD2 as the D gene, but with no DNA this cannot be confirmed. Germline loops: CDR1 SGHDT, CDR2 YYEEEE. This CDR3 contains 15 residues. This CDR3 reads CASSSLRDGTDTQYF.

The V call is TRBV5-1, the J call TRBJ2-3; TCRdb proposes TRBD2, but this gene call is untestable without DNA. Germline V CDR1 and CDR2: SGHRS, YFSETQ. The CDR3 length is 16 residues. CDR3 residues: CASKGERGLGDATQYF.

The V call is TRBV6-1, the J call TRBJ2-5. The germline V gene has CDR1 MNHNS and CDR2 SASEGT. This CDR3 has 11 amino acids. The CDR3 is CASNLAETQYF.

This rearrangement joins TRBV5-5 to TRBJ2-5; the D gene TCRdb calls, TRBD1, cannot be checked with no DNA. Germline loops: CDR1 SGHKS, CDR2 YYEKEE (reference sequence). This CDR3 region has 14 residues. The CDR3 loop is CASSLADSIETQYF.

V is TRBV2 and J is TRBJ2-1. Germline V CDR1 and CDR2: SNHLY, FYNNEI. The CDR3 length is 12 residues. CDR3 loop: CASKGWVNEQFF.

The chain employs TRBV7-2 and TRBJ2-1; TCRdb indicates TRBD1, and absent DNA this call remains unverified. CDR3 size: 14 residues. The germline V gene encodes CDR1 SGHTA and CDR2 FQGNSA. The CDR3 loop is CASSFDWDRGQQFF.

J is TRBJ2-7 and V is TRBV5-5. This CDR3 comprises 11 residues. Germline assignment: CDR1 SGHKS and CDR2 YYEKEE (reference sequence). This CDR3 is CASSLRDEQYF.

The V and J genes are TRBV7-2 and TRBJ2-5; there is no DNA to check the TCRdb D call of TRBD2. This CDR3 spans 15 amino acids. The germline V gene encodes CDR1 SGHTA and CDR2 FQGNSA. The CDR3 is CASSSSGGAQETQYF.